The present T cell receptor (beta chain) was sequenced within a study of cytomegalovirus exposure and HLA in healthy donors. Study context: When over 300 donors were genotyped, 80% to 90% of them were found to fall in the Caucasian-associated ancestry cluster.

General study findings and limits: Being indistinguishable, some V segments were excluded, TRBV6-2 and TRBV6-3 among them.

Only a few counts were recorded for this clone. As yet, its antigen is unknown. CDR1 and CDR2 (germline): SGHTA, FQGTGA. This CDR3 region has 10 residues. Vbeta (60) and Jbeta (13) primers were used in the PCR. Per the original methods: In a later analysis, of some 80 million unique beta chains, about 10 million appeared in at least two donors. Using immunoSEQ multiplex PCR, the repertoire was profiled, and TCRdb retains in-frame clones only, with some absent. V and J calls and clone size come straight from that table; D and trimming were deduced from the DNA. Of approximately 140,000 clones in the sample, roughly 62% were seen once.

The rearrangement joins TRBV7-3 to TRBJ2-5, with no clear D. The J call is doubtful: the DNA matches TRBJ2-7 better. The TCR comes from a male donor in good health and CMV-seronegative. The specimen sequenced was PBMCs. The CDR3 here is CASSFYEQYF. The CDR3 bases are TGTGCCAGCAGCTTCTACGAGCAGTACTTC.